The 2 T cell receptor beta chains presented below share a single source sample, sequenced in a study of blood T cells in healthy people across ages (dated by TCRdb to the mid-2010s). Receptor amplification or capture employed 5' RACE. The run used an Illumina HiSeq 2500. A second PCR of about 6 to 12 cycles was run with a J-beta primer mix and a sample-barcoded 5' primer. TCRdb reprocessing: public reads trimmed at Q25 with fastp, clones called with MiXCR, in-frame beta chains kept. Here each entry gathers all rows of one CDR3 protein and keeps the most common genes and DNA. Present in this sample are about 1.1 million distinct CDR3 sequences, under 40% of which were seen just once. Over 10% of the sample rests with the top ten. The sample taken for sequencing was blood. All receptors derive from a man between 18 and 35 years old in good health.

This clonotype was seen only once. The rearrangement uses TRBV2 and TRBJ2-5, with 8 bases identical to TRBD1. The germline gives CDR1 SNHLY, CDR2 FYNNEI. The CDR3 sequence is 14 residues long. The V segment lost 6 bases and the J segment 11 bases; nucleotides outside the gene matches: 14. CDR3 residues: CASRDRDLNNEQYF. Here the CDR3 DNA reads TGTGCCAGCAGGGACAGGGACTTGAACAATGAGCAGTACTTC.

This clonotype was counted only a few times. CDR3 amino acids: CASTITGNEQFF. CDR3 nucleotide sequence: TGTGCCAGCACCATTACGGGCAATGAGCAGTTCTTC. The rearrangement uses TRBV6-2 or TRBV6-3 and TRBJ2-1; no clear D. Germline values: CDR1 MNHEY, CDR2 SVGEGT. The germline V and J ends were trimmed by 7 bases and 6 bases, with 10 bases remaining between them. The CDR3 covers 12 residues.